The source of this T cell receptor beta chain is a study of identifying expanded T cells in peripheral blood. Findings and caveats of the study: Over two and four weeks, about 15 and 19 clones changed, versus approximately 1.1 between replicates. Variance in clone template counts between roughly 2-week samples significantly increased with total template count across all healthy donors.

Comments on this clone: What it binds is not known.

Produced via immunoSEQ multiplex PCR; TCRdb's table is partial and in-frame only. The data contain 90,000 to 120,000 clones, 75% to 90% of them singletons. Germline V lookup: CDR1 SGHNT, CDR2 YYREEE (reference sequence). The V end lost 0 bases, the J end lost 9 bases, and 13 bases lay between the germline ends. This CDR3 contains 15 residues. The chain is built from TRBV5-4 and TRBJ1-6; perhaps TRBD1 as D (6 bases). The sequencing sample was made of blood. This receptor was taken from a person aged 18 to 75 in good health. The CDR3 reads CASSLAPGRGSPLHF. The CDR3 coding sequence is TGTGCCAGCAGCTTGGCCCCGGGCAGGGGTTCACCCCTCCACTTT.